This T cell receptor (beta chain) emerged from a study of shared clonotypes between healthy human individuals. Germline values: CDR1 MNHNS, CDR2 SASEGT. Trimming pared 10 bases from V and 5 bases from J, leaving 21 bases between. The CDR3 is made up of 14 amino acids. The donor cohort consisted entirely of Caucasian adults residing in Nashville, Tennessee. Ten immunoSEQ deep assay plates were used to sequence unsorted PBMC DNA. Authors' processing steps: Sequence data from immunoSEQ were junction-only and lacked quality scores; consequently, filtering differed. Here immunoSEQ multiplex PCR was the method, and the copy in TCRdb shows in-frame clones only, minus some. V, J and clone size were drawn from that table, and D and trimming were deduced from the DNA. Among roughly 500,000 clones listed, 70% to 80% were seen once. This clone occurred many times.

The sequenced sample was PBMCs. The receptor was derived from a woman aged 40-49 years in good health. Some clones in this sample may be carry-over from other donors' samples. The V and J genes are TRBV6-1 and TRBJ2-7, with a possible D match to TRBD1 (6 bases). The CDR3 sequence: CATRRGGDLDEQYF. The CDR3 bases are TGTGCCACGAGGCGAGGGGGAGACTTGGACGAGCAGTACTTC.